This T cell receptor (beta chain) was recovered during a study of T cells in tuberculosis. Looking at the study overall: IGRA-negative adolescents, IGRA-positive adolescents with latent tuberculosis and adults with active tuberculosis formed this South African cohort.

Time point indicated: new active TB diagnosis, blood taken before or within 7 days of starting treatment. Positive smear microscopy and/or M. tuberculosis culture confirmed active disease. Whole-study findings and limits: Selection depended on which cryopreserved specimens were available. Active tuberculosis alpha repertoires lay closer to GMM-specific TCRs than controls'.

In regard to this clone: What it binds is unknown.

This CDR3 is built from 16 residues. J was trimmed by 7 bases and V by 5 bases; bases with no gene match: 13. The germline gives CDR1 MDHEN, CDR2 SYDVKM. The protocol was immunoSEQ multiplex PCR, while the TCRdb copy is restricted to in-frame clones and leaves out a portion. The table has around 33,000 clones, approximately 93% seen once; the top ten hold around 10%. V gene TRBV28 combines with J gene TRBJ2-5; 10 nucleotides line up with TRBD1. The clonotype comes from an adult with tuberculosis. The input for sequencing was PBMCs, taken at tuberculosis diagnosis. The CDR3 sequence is CASSPQGQGREATQYF. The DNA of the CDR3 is TGTGCCAGCAGTCCCCAGGGACAGGGGCGTGAGGCGACCCAGTACTTC.